This T cell receptor (beta chain) derives from a study of T cell changes during pregnancy in multiple sclerosis. Sequencing used immunoSEQ multiplex PCR; TCRdb keeps in-frame clones, though not all of them. This table has more than 30,000 clones, around 89% appearing once. Trimming at V came to 4 bases and at J to 9 bases, leaving 8 bases not matched to a gene. This CDR3 comprises 14 residues. Germline-derived CDR1 and CDR2 are SGHNT and YENEEA. This clone was detected only a few times. The source of this sequence is a female donor in good health, enrolled as a control in a pregnancy study. J is TRBJ2-1 and V is TRBV11-3; 8 bases are a match to TRBD2. This specimen consisted of CD4+ T cells from peripheral blood mononuclear cells, obtained in the third trimester of pregnancy. CDR3 in DNA: TGTGCCAGCAGCTCCGGGACTAGTGTTGGTGAGCAGTTCTTC. As protein: CASSSGTSVGEQFF.